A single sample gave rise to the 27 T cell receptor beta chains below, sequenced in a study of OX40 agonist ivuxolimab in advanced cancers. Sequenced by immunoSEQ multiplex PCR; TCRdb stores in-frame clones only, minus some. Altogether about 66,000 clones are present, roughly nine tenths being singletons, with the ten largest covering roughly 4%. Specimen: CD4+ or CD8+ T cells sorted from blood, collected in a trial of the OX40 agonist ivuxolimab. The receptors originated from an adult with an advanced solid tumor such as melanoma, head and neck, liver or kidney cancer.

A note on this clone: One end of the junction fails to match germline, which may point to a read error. CDR3 amino acids: CASSLAGWTDTQYF. The CDR3 bases are TGTGCCAGCAGCCTAGCAGGGTGGACAGATACGCAGTATTTT. The chain employs TRBV7-6 and TRBJ2-3; D may be TRBD1 or TRBD2 (5 bases each). This CDR3 contains 14 residues. The germline V gene encodes CDR1 SGHVS and CDR2 FNYEAQ.

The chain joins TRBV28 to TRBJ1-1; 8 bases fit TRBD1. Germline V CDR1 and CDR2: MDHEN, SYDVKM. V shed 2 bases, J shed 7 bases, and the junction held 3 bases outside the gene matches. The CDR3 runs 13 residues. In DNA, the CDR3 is TGTGCCAGCAGTTTAGTAACAGGGGGTGAAGCTTTCTTT. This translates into CASSLVTGGEAFF.

CDR3 in DNA: TGTGCCAGTAGTAAAACCGGGACAGGTAACTCACCCCTCCACTTT. It encodes CASSKTGTGNSPLHF. The rearrangement links TRBV19 to TRBJ1-6; 8 nucleotides match TRBD1. V dropped 4 bases and J dropped 10; count of bases not matched to a gene: 9. The CDR3 has 15 residues. Germline V gene data show CDR1 as LNHDA and CDR2 as SQIVND (reference sequence).

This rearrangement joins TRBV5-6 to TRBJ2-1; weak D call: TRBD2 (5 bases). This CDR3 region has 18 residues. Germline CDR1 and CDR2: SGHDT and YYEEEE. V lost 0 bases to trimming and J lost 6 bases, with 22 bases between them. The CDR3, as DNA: TGTGCCAGCAGCTTGGAAACATCTAGAACATCAGGAGGCAATGAGCAGTTCTTC. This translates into CASSLETSRTSGGNEQFF. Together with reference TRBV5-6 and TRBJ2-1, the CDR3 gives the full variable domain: DAGVTQSPTHLIKTRGQQVTLRCSPKSGHDTVSWYQQALGQGPQFIFQYYEEEERQRGNFPDRFSGHQFPNYSSELNVNALLLGDSALYLCASSLETSRTSGGNEQFFGPGTRLTVL.

DNA for the CDR3: TGTGCCAGCAGTCAAACCCTTAGGGCGCGAAACACCATATATTTT. It yields the protein CASSQTLRARNTIYF. The rearrangement links TRBV28 to TRBJ1-3; D call uncertain. V dropped 5 bases and J dropped 5 bases, with 16 bases sitting between them. The CDR3 loop spans 15 amino acids. Germline V lookup: CDR1 MDHEN, CDR2 SYDVKM. Drawing the rest from reference TRBV28 and TRBJ1-3, the complete variable domain is DVKVTQSSRYLVKRTGEKVFLECVQDMDHENMFWYRQDPGLGLRLIYFSYDVKMKEKGDIPEGYSVSREKKERFSLILESASTNQTSMYLCASSQTLRARNTIYFGEGSWLTVV.

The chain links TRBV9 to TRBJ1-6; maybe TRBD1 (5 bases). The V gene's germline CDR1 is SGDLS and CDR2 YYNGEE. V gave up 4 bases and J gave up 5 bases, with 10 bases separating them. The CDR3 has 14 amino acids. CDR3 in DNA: TGTGCCAGCAGCATTGGGACCGATAATTCACCCCTCCACTTT. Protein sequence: CASSIGTDNSPLHF. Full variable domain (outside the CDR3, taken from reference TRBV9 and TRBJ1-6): DSGVTQTPKHLITATGQRVTLRCSPRSGDLSVYWYQQSLDQGLQFLIQYYNGEERAKGNILERFSAQQFPDLHSELNLSSLELGDSALYFCASSIGTDNSPLHFGNGTRLTVT.

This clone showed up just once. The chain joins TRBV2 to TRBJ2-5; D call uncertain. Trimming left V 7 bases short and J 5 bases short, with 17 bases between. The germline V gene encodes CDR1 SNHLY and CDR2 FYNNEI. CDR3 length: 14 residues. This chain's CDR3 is CASIRAEIGETQYF. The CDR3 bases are TGTGCCAGCATACGGGCAGAGATTGGGGAGACCCAGTACTTC.

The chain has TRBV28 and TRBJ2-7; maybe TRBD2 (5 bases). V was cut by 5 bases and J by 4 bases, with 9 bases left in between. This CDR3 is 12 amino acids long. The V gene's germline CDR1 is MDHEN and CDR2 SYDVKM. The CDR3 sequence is CASSTGIYEQYF. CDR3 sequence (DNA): TGTGCCAGCAGTACGGGGATTTACGAGCAGTACTTC.

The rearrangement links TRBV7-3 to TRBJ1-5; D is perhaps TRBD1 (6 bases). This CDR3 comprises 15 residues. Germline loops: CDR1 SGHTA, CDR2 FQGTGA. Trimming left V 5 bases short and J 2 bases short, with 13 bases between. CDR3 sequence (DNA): TGTGCCAGCAGCCTCCACAGGGAGGGCAATCAGCCCCAGCATTTT. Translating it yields CASSLHREGNQPQHF.

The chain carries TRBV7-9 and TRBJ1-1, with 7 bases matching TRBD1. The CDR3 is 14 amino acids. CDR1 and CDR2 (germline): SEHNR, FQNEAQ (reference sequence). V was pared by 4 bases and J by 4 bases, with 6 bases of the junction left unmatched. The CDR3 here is CASSSLTGVTEAFF. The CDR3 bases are TGTGCCAGCAGCTCCCTTACAGGGGTCACTGAAGCTTTCTTT. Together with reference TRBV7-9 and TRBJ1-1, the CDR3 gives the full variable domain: DTGVSQNPRHKITKRGQNVTFRCDPISEHNRLYWYRQTLGQGPEFLTYFQNEAQLEKSRLLSDRFSAERPKGSFSTLEIQRTEQGDSAMYLCASSSLTGVTEAFFGQGTRLTVV.

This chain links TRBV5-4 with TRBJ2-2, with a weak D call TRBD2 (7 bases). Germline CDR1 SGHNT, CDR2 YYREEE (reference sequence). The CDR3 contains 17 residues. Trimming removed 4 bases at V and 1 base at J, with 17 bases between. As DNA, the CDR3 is TGTGCCAGCAGCACACCCGCGGGGGCCCGGAACACCGGGGAGCTGTTTTTT. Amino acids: CASSTPAGARNTGELFF.

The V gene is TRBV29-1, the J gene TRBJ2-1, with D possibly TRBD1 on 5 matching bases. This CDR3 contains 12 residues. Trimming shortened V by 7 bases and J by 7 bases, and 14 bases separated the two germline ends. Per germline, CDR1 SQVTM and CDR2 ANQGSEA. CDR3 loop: CSGSNGANEQFF. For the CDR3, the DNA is TGCAGCGGTTCAAATGGGGCGAATGAGCAGTTCTTC.

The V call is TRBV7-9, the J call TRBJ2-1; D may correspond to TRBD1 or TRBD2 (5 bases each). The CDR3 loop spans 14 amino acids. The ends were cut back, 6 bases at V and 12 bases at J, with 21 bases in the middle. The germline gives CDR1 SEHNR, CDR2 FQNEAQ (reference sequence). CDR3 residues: CASSTVGPPNPQFF. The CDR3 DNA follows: TGTGCCAGCAGTACTGTGGGACCGCCAAATCCGCAGTTCTTC.

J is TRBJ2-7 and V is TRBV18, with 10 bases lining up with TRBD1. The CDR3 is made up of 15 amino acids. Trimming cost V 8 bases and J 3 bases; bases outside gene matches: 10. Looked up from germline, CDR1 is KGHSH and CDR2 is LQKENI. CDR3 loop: CASTPGGQGYYEQYF. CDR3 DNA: TGTGCCAGCACCCCTGGGGGACAGGGGTACTACGAGCAGTACTTC.

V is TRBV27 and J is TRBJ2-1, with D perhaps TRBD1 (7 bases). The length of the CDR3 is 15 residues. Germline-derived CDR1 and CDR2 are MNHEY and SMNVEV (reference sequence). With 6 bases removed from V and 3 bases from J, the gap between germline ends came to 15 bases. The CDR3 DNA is TGTGCCAGCAGCTTGACAGGGACTTACTACAATGAGCAGTTCTTC. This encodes CASSLTGTYYNEQFF.

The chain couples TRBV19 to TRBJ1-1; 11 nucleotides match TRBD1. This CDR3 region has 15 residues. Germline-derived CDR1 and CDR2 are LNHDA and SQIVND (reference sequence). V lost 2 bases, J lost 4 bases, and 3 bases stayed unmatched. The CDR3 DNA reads TGTGCCAGTAGTATATCGGGACAGGGGGTCACTGAAGCTTTCTTT. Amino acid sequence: CASSISGQGVTEAFF.

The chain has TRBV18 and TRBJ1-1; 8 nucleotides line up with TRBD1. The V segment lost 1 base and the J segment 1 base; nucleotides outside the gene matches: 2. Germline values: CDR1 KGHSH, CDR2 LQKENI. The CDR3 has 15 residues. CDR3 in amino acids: CASSPLTGGNTEAFF. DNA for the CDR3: TGTGCCAGCTCACCACTCACAGGGGGGAACACTGAAGCTTTCTTT.

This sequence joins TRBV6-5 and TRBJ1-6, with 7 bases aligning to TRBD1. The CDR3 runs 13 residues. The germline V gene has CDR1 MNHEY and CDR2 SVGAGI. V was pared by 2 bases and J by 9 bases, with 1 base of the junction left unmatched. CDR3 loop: CASSYQGGSPLHF. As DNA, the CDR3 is TGTGCCAGCAGTTACCAGGGGGGTTCACCCCTCCACTTT.

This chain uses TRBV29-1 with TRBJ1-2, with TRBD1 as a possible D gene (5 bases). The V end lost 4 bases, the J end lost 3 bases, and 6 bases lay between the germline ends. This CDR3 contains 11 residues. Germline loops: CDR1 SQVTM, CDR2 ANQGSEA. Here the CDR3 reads CSVVGDYGYTF. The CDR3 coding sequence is TGCAGCGTTGTGGGGGACTATGGCTACACCTTC.

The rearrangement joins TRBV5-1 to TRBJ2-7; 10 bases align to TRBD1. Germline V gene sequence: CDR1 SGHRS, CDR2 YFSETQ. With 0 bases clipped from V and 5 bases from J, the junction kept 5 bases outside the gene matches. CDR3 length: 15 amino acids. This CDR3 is CASSLEGQGTNEQYF. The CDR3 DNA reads TGCGCCAGCAGCTTGGAGGGACAGGGGACGAACGAGCAGTACTTC.

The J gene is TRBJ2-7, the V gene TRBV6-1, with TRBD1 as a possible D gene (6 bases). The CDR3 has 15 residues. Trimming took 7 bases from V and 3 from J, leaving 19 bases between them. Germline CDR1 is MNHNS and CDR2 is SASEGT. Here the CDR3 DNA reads TGTGCCAGCACCGGGACATTTTTTTTTCTCTACGAGCAGTACTTC. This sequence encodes CASTGTFFFLYEQYF.

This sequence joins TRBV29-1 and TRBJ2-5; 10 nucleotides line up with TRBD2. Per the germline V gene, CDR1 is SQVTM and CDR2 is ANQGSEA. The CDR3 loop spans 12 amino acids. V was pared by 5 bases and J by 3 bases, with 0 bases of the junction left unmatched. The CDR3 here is CSVLAGEETQYF. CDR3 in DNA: TGCAGCGTTCTAGCGGGGGAAGAGACCCAGTACTTC.

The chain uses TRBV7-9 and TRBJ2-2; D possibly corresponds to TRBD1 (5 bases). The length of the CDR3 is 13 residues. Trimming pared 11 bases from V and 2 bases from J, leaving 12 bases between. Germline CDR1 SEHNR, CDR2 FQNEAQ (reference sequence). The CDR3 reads CAGSTDNTGELFF. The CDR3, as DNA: TGTGCCGGTTCGACAGACAACACCGGGGAGCTGTTTTTT.

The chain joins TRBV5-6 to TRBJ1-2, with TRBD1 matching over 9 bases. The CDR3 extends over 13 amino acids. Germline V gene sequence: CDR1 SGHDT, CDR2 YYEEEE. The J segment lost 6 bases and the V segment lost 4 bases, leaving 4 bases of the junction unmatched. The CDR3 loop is CASSLQGADGYTF. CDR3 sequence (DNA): TGTGCCAGCAGCCTACAGGGGGCGGATGGCTACACCTTC.

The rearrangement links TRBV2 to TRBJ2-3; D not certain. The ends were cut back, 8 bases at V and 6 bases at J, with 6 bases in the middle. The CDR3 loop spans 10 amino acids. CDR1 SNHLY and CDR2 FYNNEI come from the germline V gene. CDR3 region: CASGEDTQYF. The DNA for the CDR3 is TGTGCCAGCGGCGAGGATACGCAGTATTTT.

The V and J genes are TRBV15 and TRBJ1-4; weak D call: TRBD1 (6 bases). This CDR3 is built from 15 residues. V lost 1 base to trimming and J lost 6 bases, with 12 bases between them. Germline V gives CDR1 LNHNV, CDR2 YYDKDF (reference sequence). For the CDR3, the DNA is TGTGCCACCAGCAGAGTGCAGGGGTCGGATGAAAAACTGTTTTTT. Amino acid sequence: CATSRVQGSDEKLFF.

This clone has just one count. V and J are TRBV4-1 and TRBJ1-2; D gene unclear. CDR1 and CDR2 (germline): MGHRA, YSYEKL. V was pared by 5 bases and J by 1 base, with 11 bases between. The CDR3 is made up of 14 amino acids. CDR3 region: CASSIGGNNYGYTF. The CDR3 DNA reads TGCGCCAGCAGCATCGGTGGGAATAACTATGGCTACACCTTC.